These 21 T cell receptor beta chains share one sample of origin, sequenced in a study of low-dose radiotherapy and immunotherapy resistance in tumors. For amplifying TCRs, the PCR ran for 15 to 20 cycles with Phusion, which was used together with a constant-region primer and the adapter on the V primers. MiXCR, applied by TCRdb to the reads, yields one record per CDR3 protein. The sample shows some 53,000 distinct CDR3 sequences, approximately 35% of them seen only once. Time point: after trial treatment. Treatment given: LDRT plus nivolumab, ipilimumab, low-dose cyclophosphamide and aspirin (RACIN trial). The source material was PBMCs, sampled after low-dose radiotherapy plus immunotherapy. All receptors derive from a male donor with rectosigmoid adenocarcinoma.

The V call is TRBV28, the J call TRBJ2-7, with D perhaps assigned TRBD1 or TRBD2 (5 bases each). The CDR3 is 14 amino acids. Germline CDR1 is MDHEN and CDR2 is SYDVKM. The V and J ends lost 2 bases and 2 bases respectively, with 10 bases between them. The CDR3 sequence: CASSLDTGPYEQYF. The DNA for the CDR3 is TGTGCCAGCAGTTTAGACACGGGACCCTACGAGCAGTACTTC.

This clonotype was counted at least ten times. The rearrangement links TRBV6-2 or TRBV6-3 to TRBJ2-5; perhaps TRBD1 as D (6 bases). Germline V gene sequence: CDR1 MNHEY, CDR2 SVGEGT. The CDR3 length is 15 residues. Trimming took off 8 bases at V and 6 bases at J, with 22 bases between the two ends. CDR3 coding DNA: TGTGCCAGCTCATCTAGGGGTACAGGGATGAAGACCCAGTACTTC. Its protein product is CASSSRGTGMKTQYF.

In its sample, this clonotype is medium-sized. V is TRBV5-5 and J is TRBJ2-3; D perhaps matches TRBD2 (5 bases). V gave up 0 bases and J gave up 6 bases, with 5 bases separating them. Germline loops: CDR1 SGHKS, CDR2 YYEKEE (reference sequence). The CDR3 is made up of 12 amino acids. CDR3 nucleotide sequence: TGTGCCAGCAGCTTGGAGCGGGATACGCAGTATTTT. Residues: CASSLERDTQYF.

This clonotype was seen many times. This CDR3 is CASGLLGDTEAFF. DNA of the CDR3: TGTGCCAGCGGACTATTGGGGGACACTGAAGCTTTCTTT. The chain joins TRBV3-1 to TRBJ1-1, with a possible D match to TRBD1 (5 bases). CDR1 is LGHDT and CDR2 is YNNKEL in the germline V gene (reference sequence). V shed 8 bases and J shed 3 bases, with 13 bases lying between them. This CDR3 region has 13 residues.

This clonotype appeared a few times. V usage is TRBV4-1 and J usage is TRBJ2-7, with 7 bases matching TRBD2. There are 15 residues in the CDR3. Germline V CDR1 and CDR2: MGHRA, YSYEKL. The junction had 3 bases not matched to a gene; V was cut back by 0 bases and J by 1 base. As DNA, the CDR3 is TGCGCCAGCAGCCAAGAGGCTAGCGGATCCTACGAGCAGTACTTC. Residues: CASSQEASGSYEQYF.

This clonotype was recorded many times. The chain joins TRBV27 to TRBJ2-6; D perhaps matches TRBD1 (5 bases). The V gene's germline CDR1 is MNHEY and CDR2 SMNVEV (reference sequence). V was pared by 5 bases and J by 6 bases, with 23 bases between. The CDR3 is 18 amino acids. The CDR3 DNA reads TGTGCCAGCAGTAGGATTACAGGTTGGTCTATTGAGGCCAACGTCCTGACTTTC. Its protein product is CASSRITGWSIEANVLTF.

A word on this clonotype: It differs at one base from a far larger clone, so likely a read error. CDR3: CASSYHGGMDYGYTF. The CDR3 DNA is TGTGCCAGCAGTTACCATGGGGGCATGGACTATGGCTACACCTTC. The chain couples TRBV6-8 to TRBJ1-2; D is possibly TRBD1 (6 bases). This CDR3 region has 15 residues. The V gene's germline CDR1 is MNHGY and CDR2 SAAAGT. The V end lost 2 bases, the J end lost 3 bases, and 13 bases lay between the germline ends.

This clonotype has a count of ten or more. The V call is TRBV6-6, the J call TRBJ2-7, with D unclear. Germline-derived CDR1 and CDR2 are MNHNY and SVGAGI (reference sequence). The V end was cut by 0 bases, the J end by 0 bases, with 12 bases between. This CDR3 has 16 residues. The DNA for the CDR3 is TGTGCCAGCAGTTACTCGTACAACGGACGCTCCTACGAGCAGTACTTC. Translated, it gives CASSYSYNGRSYEQYF.

This chain links TRBV6-2 or TRBV6-3 with TRBJ1-2, with D perhaps matching TRBD1 (5 bases). The V and J ends lost 2 bases and 7 bases respectively, with 11 bases between them. From germline, CDR1 is MNHEY and CDR2 SVGEGT. There are 13 residues in the CDR3. CDR3 amino acids: CASSYGRGGGYTF. The CDR3 bases are TGTGCCAGCAGTTACGGGAGGGGAGGTGGCTACACCTTC.

This clonotype was picked up many times. The gene calls are TRBV27 and TRBJ2-1; perhaps TRBD2 as D (6 bases). This CDR3 comprises 13 residues. Per germline, CDR1 MNHEY and CDR2 SMNVEV (reference sequence). V lost 6 bases, J lost 2 bases, and 8 bases lay in between. The chain's CDR3 is CASSRLAYNEQFF. CDR3 sequence (DNA): TGTGCCAGCAGCCGACTAGCCTACAATGAGCAGTTCTTC.

This chain uses TRBV10-3 with TRBJ2-3; 7 nucleotides align to TRBD1. CDR3 length: 15 residues. With 6 bases clipped from V and 5 bases from J, the junction kept 11 bases outside the gene matches. Per germline, CDR1 ENHRY and CDR2 SYGVKD. The CDR3 nucleotides read TGTGCCATCAGCACGACGGAAAGGGGGCAAGATACGCAGTATTTT. This gives the protein CAISTTERGQDTQYF.

This clonotype was observed many times. This chain connects TRBV11-2 to TRBJ2-4, with 15 bases fitting TRBD2. This CDR3 comprises 16 residues. The V gene end was trimmed by 5 bases and the J gene end by 6 bases; junction bases not matched to a gene: 5. Germline V CDR1 and CDR2: SGHAT, FQNNGV. CDR3 DNA: TGTGCCAGCAGCCCCGGACTAGCGGGAGGGGGAAACATTCAGTACTTC. This codes for CASSPGLAGGGNIQYF. Based on the CDR3 plus reference TRBV11-2 and TRBJ2-4, the full variable domain is EAGVAQSPRYKIIEKRQSVAFWCNPISGHATLYWYQQILGQGPKLLIQFQNNGVVDDSQLPKDRFSAERLKGVDSTLKIQPAKLEDSAVYLCASSPGLAGGGNIQYFGAGTRLSVL.

The chain is built from TRBV7-2 and TRBJ2-1; 7 bases agree with TRBD2. V dropped 5 bases and J dropped 8; count of bases not matched to a gene: 15. CDR3 length: 16 amino acids. Per germline, CDR1 SGHTA and CDR2 FQGNSA. In DNA form, the CDR3 reads TGTGCCAGCAGCCCCCGGATAGCGGGTGGGGTGGATGAGCAGTTCTTC. Protein sequence: CASSPRIAGGVDEQFF.

This clonotype has at least ten counts. The rearrangement uses TRBV28 and TRBJ2-7; TRBD1 matches 9 bases. Per germline, CDR1 MDHEN and CDR2 SYDVKM. V shed 4 bases and J 5 bases; nucleotides not matched to a gene: 6. The CDR3 is 14 amino acids. In DNA form, the CDR3 reads TGTGCCAGCAGTTCGGGACAGGGCGTCGACGAGCAGTACTTC. This sequence encodes CASSSGQGVDEQYF. Looking up the rest from reference TRBV28 and TRBJ2-7 gives the full variable domain: DVKVTQSSRYLVKRTGEKVFLECVQDMDHENMFWYRQDPGLGLRLIYFSYDVKMKEKGDIPEGYSVSREKKERFSLILESASTNQTSMYLCASSSGQGVDEQYFGPGTRLTVT.

J is TRBJ1-5 and V is TRBV28; tentatively, D is TRBD1 (6 bases). This CDR3 has 16 residues. V lost 5 bases to trimming and J lost 3 bases, with 17 bases between them. Germline V CDR1 and CDR2: MDHEN, SYDVKM. CDR3 loop: CASSPWGRGANQPQHF. The DNA of the CDR3 is TGTGCCAGCAGTCCGTGGGGTAGGGGGGCCAATCAGCCCCAGCATTTT.

This clonotype was counted between two and nine times. In DNA form, the CDR3 reads TGCGCCAGCTGGCGGTGGATGTTCGACAGGAGAGATCAGCCCCAGCATTTT. Amino acid sequence: CASWRWMFDRRDQPQHF. The chain carries TRBV5-1 and TRBJ1-5; TRBD1 might be the D (6 bases). V was pared by 7 bases and J by 5 bases, with 25 bases between. The CDR3 spans 17 residues. Germline V CDR1 and CDR2: SGHRS, YFSETQ.

Regarding this clonotype: A far larger clone is off by one base, so a read error is likely. The gene calls are TRBV6-1 and TRBJ1-4; D is unresolved. Germline CDR1 reads MNHNS; CDR2 reads SASEGT. CDR3 length: 12 amino acids. As DNA, the CDR3 is TGTGACAGCAGTTACCCCGGAGGAAAACTGTTTTTT. Amino acid sequence: CDSSYPGGKLFF.

This clonotype was detected many times. The chain joins TRBV28 to TRBJ2-7; 7 bases agree with TRBD1. CDR1 MDHEN and CDR2 SYDVKM come from the germline V gene. CDR3 size: 12 residues. V lost 11 bases, J lost 4 bases, and 8 bases stayed unmatched. The DNA for the CDR3 is TGTGCCCTGGGGGACAGTCAATACGAGCAGTACTTC. Protein product: CALGDSQYEQYF.

This clonotype has a count of ten or more. The chain recombines TRBV20-1 with TRBJ2-7, with 7 positions matching TRBD1. This CDR3 has 12 amino acids. V lost 5 bases and J lost 5; bases outside the gene matches: 6. Germline V CDR1 and CDR2: DFQATT, SNEGSKA (reference sequence). The CDR3 reads CSASDRAHEQYF. The DNA of the CDR3 is TGCAGTGCTTCCGACAGGGCCCACGAGCAGTACTTC.

The V and J genes are TRBV5-5 and TRBJ2-2, with D unresolved. CDR3 length: 13 amino acids. The V end was cut by 5 bases, the J end by 3 bases, with 8 bases between. Germline CDR1 SGHKS, CDR2 YYEKEE (reference sequence). The DNA of the CDR3 is TGTGCCAGCAGGCTCACAGACACCGGGGAGCTGTTTTTT. Translated, it gives CASRLTDTGELFF.

This clonotype came up many times. The chain links TRBV7-2 to TRBJ1-2; 9 nucleotides align to TRBD1. Germline CDR1 reads SGHTA; CDR2 reads FQGNSA. V lost 3 bases, J lost 2 bases, and 7 bases stayed unmatched. The CDR3 is made up of 16 amino acids. Here the CDR3 reads CASSLAPGQGNYGYTF. The CDR3 DNA reads as TGTGCCAGCAGCTTGGCCCCGGGACAGGGAAACTATGGCTACACCTTC.